The 27 T cell receptor beta chains given below trace back to one sample, sequenced in a study of blood T cell repertoires in COVID-19. TCRdb keeps only in-frame clones here, not all; method: immunoSEQ multiplex PCR. The sample contains 120,000 to 150,000 clones, approximately 86% of which appear only once. The sequenced sample was peripheral blood. Receptors originate from a woman aged 40 to 49 with active or convalescent COVID-19.

The rearrangement uses TRBV20-1 and TRBJ1-1; D not certain. This CDR3 comprises 11 residues. Germline V gene lookup returns CDR1 DFQATT and CDR2 SNEGSKA (reference sequence). Trimming left V 5 bases short and J 1 base short, with 5 bases between. CDR3: CSARRNTEAFF. In DNA form, the CDR3 reads TGCAGTGCTCGCAGGAACACTGAAGCTTTCTTT.

This CDR3 reads CASSPPYEQYF. As DNA, the CDR3 is TGTGCCAGCAGCCCTCCCTACGAGCAGTACTTC. The chain combines TRBV9 with TRBJ2-7; D is unresolved. The CDR3 spans 11 residues. V was cut by 4 bases and J by 2 bases, with 4 bases left in between. Germline V CDR1 and CDR2: SGDLS, YYNGEE.

The chain uses TRBV18 and TRBJ1-4, with 8 positions matching TRBD1. Germline CDR1 is KGHSH and CDR2 is LQKENI. This CDR3 region has 13 residues. Trimming at V came to 6 bases and at J to 8 bases, leaving 5 bases not matched to a gene. The CDR3 loop is CASSTGQVEKLFF. CDR3 sequence (DNA): TGTGCCAGCTCCACGGGACAGGTAGAAAAACTGTTTTTT.

This sequence joins TRBV4-3 and TRBJ2-1, with D perhaps TRBD2 (6 bases). CDR3 length equals 16 residues. V was cut by 3 bases and J by 3 bases, with 15 bases left in between. The germline V gene has CDR1 LGHNA and CDR2 YSLEER. CDR3 residues: CASSQGASDLYNEQFF. CDR3 bases: TGCGCCAGCAGCCAGGGTGCTAGCGACCTCTACAATGAGCAGTTCTTC.

In the case of this clone: Mismatch with germline at one junction end may stem from a read error. The chain carries TRBV2 and TRBJ1-4, with TRBD1 identical over 8 bases. Per germline, CDR1 SNHLY and CDR2 FYNNEI. The CDR3 sequence is 11 residues long. The CDR3 nucleotides read TGTGCCAGCAGTTCCAACCGGGACAGGATTTTT. Translation: CASSSNRDRIF.

The rearrangement joins TRBV28 to TRBJ2-3; D is possibly TRBD2 (6 bases). The V gene lost 2 bases and the J gene lost 1 base, with 13 bases spanning the gap. In germline, CDR1 is MDHEN, CDR2 SYDVKM. The CDR3 runs to 16 residues. CDR3 amino acids: CASSLVPGSGTDTQYF. As DNA, the CDR3 is TGTGCCAGCAGTTTAGTCCCCGGGAGTGGCACAGATACGCAGTATTTT.

The chain carries TRBV9 and TRBJ2-2; weak D call: TRBD1 (6 bases). Germline V lookup: CDR1 SGDLS, CDR2 YYNGEE. The CDR3 has 17 residues. V was cut by 0 bases and J by 4 bases, with 16 bases left in between. CDR3 region: CASSVEGTSASTGELFF. CDR3 DNA: TGTGCCAGCAGCGTAGAAGGGACAAGCGCCTCCACCGGGGAGCTGTTTTTT.

The V call is TRBV6-5, the J call TRBJ2-7, with 8 bases that match TRBD2. Germline values: CDR1 MNHEY, CDR2 SVGAGI. CDR3 length: 15 amino acids. V lost 6 bases to trimming and J lost 2 bases; unmatched junction nucleotides: 9. The CDR3 protein is CASSVDGGGPYEQYF. For the CDR3, the DNA is TGTGCCAGCAGCGTCGACGGGGGGGGACCCTACGAGCAGTACTTC.

This clone was recorded once. One end of the junction is discordant with germline, which a read error may explain. V usage is TRBV7-9 and J usage is TRBJ2-7; D is possibly TRBD2 (5 bases). The CDR3 length is 13 residues. Germline assignment: CDR1 SEHNR and CDR2 FQNEAQ (reference sequence). CDR3 sequence: CASSLGFSPSGNF. Written as DNA, the CDR3 is TGTGCCAGCAGCTTAGGGTTCTCTCCCTCGGGGAACTTC.

V gene TRBV11-2 combines with J gene TRBJ1-5; D gene unclear. The CDR3 contains 13 residues. Germline V gives CDR1 SGHAT, CDR2 FQNNGV. V lost 3 bases and J lost 2, with 5 bases in between. The CDR3 DNA reads as TGTGCCAGCAGCTTTGGCCGCAATCAGCCCCAGCATTTT. Amino acids: CASSFGRNQPQHF.

The sample holds a few counts of this clone. The V and J genes are TRBV30 and TRBJ1-2, with 10 bases identical to TRBD1. This CDR3 has 19 amino acids. CDR1 and CDR2 from the germline V gene are GTSNPN and SVGIG (reference sequence). The J segment lost 4 bases and the V segment lost 5 bases, leaving 22 bases of the junction unmatched. In DNA form, the CDR3 reads TGTGCCTGGGGTGATCTGACAGGGGGCGATTCGCCCGCCGGCTATGGCTACACCTTC. Amino acid sequence: CAWGDLTGGDSPAGYGYTF. The whole variable domain, remainder taken from reference TRBV30 and TRBJ1-2, is SQTIHQWPATLVQPVGSPLSLECTVEGTSNPNLYWYRQAAGRGLQLLFYSVGIGQISSEVPQNLSASRPQDRQFILSSKKLLLSDSGFYLCAWGDLTGGDSPAGYGYTFGSGTRLTVV.

This chain links TRBV18 with TRBJ1-1; D possibly corresponds to TRBD1 (5 bases). The CDR3 is 14 residues long. The germline V gene encodes CDR1 KGHSH and CDR2 LQKENI. The V end was cut by 5 bases, the J end by 1 base, with 11 bases between. The DNA for the CDR3 is TGTGCCAGCTCAAATCACAGGAAGAACACTGAAGCTTTCTTT. This gives the protein CASSNHRKNTEAFF.

This chain connects TRBV7-9 to TRBJ1-1, with D possibly TRBD1 on 6 matching bases. The germline V and J ends were trimmed by 5 bases and 2 bases, with 12 bases remaining between them. Germline V gene data show CDR1 as SEHNR and CDR2 as FQNEAQ (reference sequence). The CDR3 is 14 amino acids. The DNA for the CDR3 is TGTGCCAGCAGCCTGGGACACACAAACACTGAAGCTTTCTTT. Protein product: CASSLGHTNTEAFF.

V and J are TRBV4-1 and TRBJ2-7, with 14 nucleotides matching TRBD2. V shed 4 bases and J 5 bases; nucleotides not matched to a gene: 7. The CDR3 has 16 amino acids. From germline, CDR1 is MGHRA and CDR2 YSYEKL. CDR3 sequence reads: CASSRRGTSGGDEQYF. As DNA, the CDR3 is TGCGCCAGCAGCCGAAGAGGGACTAGCGGGGGCGACGAGCAGTACTTC.

The J gene is TRBJ1-3, the V gene TRBV3-1 (or the pseudogene TRBV3-2); TRBD1 matches at 9 bases. Germline loops: CDR1 LGHDT, CDR2 YNNKEL (reference sequence). Losses at the gene ends were 2 bases for V and 5 bases for J; bases not matched to a gene: 10. The CDR3 consists of 17 residues. Written as DNA, the CDR3 is TGTGCCAGCAGCCAAAAACCGGGACAGGGAGGGAGAAACACCATATATTTT. Translation gives CASSQKPGQGGRNTIYF.

The chain couples TRBV3-1 (or the pseudogene TRBV3-2) to TRBJ1-2; D might be TRBD1 (6 bases). The germline gives CDR1 LGHDT, CDR2 YNNKEL (reference sequence). This CDR3 contains 15 residues. Trimming cost V 5 bases and J 1 base, with 14 bases left between them. In DNA, the CDR3 is TGTGCCAGCAGCGTAAGCGTAGGGGGTAACTATGGCTACACCTTC. This sequence encodes CASSVSVGGNYGYTF.

This sequence joins TRBV16 and TRBJ1-5; 7 nucleotides agree with TRBD1. Germline CDR1 is KGHSY and CDR2 is FQNENV. V trimming: 0 bases; J trimming: 7 bases; junction bases outside the gene matches: 9. The CDR3 has 16 amino acids. CDR3 sequence: CASSQSPGQKKQPQHF. CDR3 sequence (DNA): TGTGCCAGCAGCCAATCTCCGGGACAGAAGAAACAGCCCCAGCATTTT.

This chain joins TRBV6-2 or TRBV6-3 and TRBJ2-3; D gene uncertain. This CDR3 is 14 amino acids long. Trimming took off 0 bases at V and 3 bases at J, with 7 bases between the two ends. Germline V gene data show CDR1 as MNHEY and CDR2 as SVGEGT. CDR3 amino acids: CASSYSPGTDTQYF. CDR3 coding DNA: TGTGCCAGCAGTTACTCCCCCGGGACAGATACGCAGTATTTT.

CDR3 residues: CASIKGTGYGYTF. The DNA of the CDR3 is TGTGCCAGCATTAAAGGGACAGGGTATGGCTACACCTTC. This sequence joins TRBV6-5 and TRBJ1-2; 9 nucleotides align to TRBD1. The trim removed 7 bases at V and 5 bases at J, leaving 5 bases unmatched. This CDR3 comprises 13 residues. Germline V gene data show CDR1 as MNHEY and CDR2 as SVGAGI.

This clone has just a few counts. The chain employs TRBV6-1 and TRBJ1-5; no firm D call. V was cut by 1 base and J by 0 bases, with 7 bases left in between. Per germline, CDR1 MNHNS and CDR2 SASEGT. CDR3 length: 15 residues. The CDR3 loop reads CASSEGLLSNQPQHF. DNA for the CDR3: TGTGCCAGCAGTGAAGGTCTCCTTAGCAATCAGCCCCAGCATTTT.

This clone was counted a few times. V and J are TRBV12-3 or TRBV12-4 and TRBJ2-7; D perhaps matches TRBD1 (6 bases). CDR3 length: 13 amino acids. Trimming took off 6 bases at V and 4 bases at J, with 13 bases between the two ends. The CDR3 reads CASSTGHLYEQYF. Written as DNA, the CDR3 is TGTGCCAGCAGCACGGGACACCTTTACGAGCAGTACTTC.

A few counts support this clone. The J gene is TRBJ2-1, the V gene TRBV2; 9 nucleotides match TRBD2. Germline assignment: CDR1 SNHLY and CDR2 FYNNEI. This CDR3 region has 15 residues. Germline trimming cut 3 bases from V and 4 bases from J; bases unmatched to any gene: 4. The CDR3 spells CASSDEREVYNEQFF. The CDR3 DNA reads TGTGCCAGCAGTGACGAGCGGGAGGTGTACAATGAGCAGTTCTTC.

The chain employs TRBV5-1 and TRBJ1-1; 8 bases map to TRBD1. CDR1 and CDR2 from the germline V gene are SGHRS and YFSETQ. Trimming removed 2 bases from V and 8 bases from J; junction bases left unmatched: 11. This CDR3 is built from 15 residues. CDR3 nucleotide sequence: TGCGCCAGCAGCTTACAACCTAGGACAGGGATAGAAGCTTTCTTT. This encodes CASSLQPRTGIEAFF. Full variable domain (outside the CDR3, taken from reference TRBV5-1 and TRBJ1-1): KAGVTQTPRYLIKTRGQQVTLSCSPISGHRSVSWYQQTPGQGLQFLFEYFSETQRNKGNFPGRFSGRQFSNSRSEMNVSTLELGDSALYLCASSLQPRTGIEAFFGQGTRLTVV.

V and J are TRBV7-6 and TRBJ1-6; D is perhaps TRBD1 (5 bases). V was trimmed by 1 base and J by 6 bases, leaving 13 bases between them. CDR1 is SGHVS, CDR2 FNYEAQ, per germline. The CDR3 consists of 16 residues. CDR3 nucleotides: TGTGCCAGCAGCTTAGAAGGGGCGGGGACTAATTCACCCCTCCACTTT. Translating it yields CASSLEGAGTNSPLHF.

The J gene is TRBJ1-5, the V gene TRBV1. TRBV1 is noted as a pseudogene. This CDR3 comprises 16 residues. The CDR3 protein is CTSSQDLRGDNQPQHF. The CDR3 region has the DNA TGCACCAGCAGCCAAGATCTTCGTGGAGACAATCAGCCCCAGCATTTT.

The chain couples TRBV5-8 to TRBJ2-1; 9 nucleotides agree with TRBD1. The germline gives CDR1 SGHTS, CDR2 YDEGEE. The J segment lost 4 bases and the V segment lost 4 bases, leaving 3 bases of the junction unmatched. The length of the CDR3 is 14 residues. CDR3 sequence reads: CASSPGTGYNEQFF. The CDR3 nucleotides read TGTGCCAGCAGCCCGGGGACAGGGTACAATGAGCAGTTCTTC.

V usage is TRBV19 and J usage is TRBJ1-3; 9 positions agree with TRBD1. The junction had 4 bases not matched to a gene; V was cut back by 10 bases and J by 0 bases. From germline, CDR1 is LNHDA and CDR2 SQIVND (reference sequence). CDR3 length: 14 residues. The CDR3 DNA sequence: TGTGCCACCAGGACAGGGGACTCTGGAAACACCATATATTTT. Translating it yields CATRTGDSGNTIYF. Together with reference TRBV19 and TRBJ1-3, the CDR3 gives the full variable domain: DGGITQSPKYLFRKEGQNVTLSCEQNLNHDAMYWYRQDPGQGLRLIYYSQIVNDFQKGDIAEGYSVSREKKESFPLTVTSAQKNPTAFYLCATRTGDSGNTIYFGEGSWLTVV.